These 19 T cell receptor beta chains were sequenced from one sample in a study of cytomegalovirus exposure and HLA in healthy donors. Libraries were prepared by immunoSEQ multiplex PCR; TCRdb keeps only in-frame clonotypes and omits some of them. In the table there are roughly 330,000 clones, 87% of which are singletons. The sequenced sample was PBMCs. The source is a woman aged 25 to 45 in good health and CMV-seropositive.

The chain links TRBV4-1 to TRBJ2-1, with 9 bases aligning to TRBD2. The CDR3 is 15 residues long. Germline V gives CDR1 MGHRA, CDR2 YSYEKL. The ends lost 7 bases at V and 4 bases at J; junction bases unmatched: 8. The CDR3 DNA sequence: TGCGCCAGCAAAGAGGGTAGCGGGAGTTACAATGAGCAGTTCTTC. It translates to CASKEGSGSYNEQFF.

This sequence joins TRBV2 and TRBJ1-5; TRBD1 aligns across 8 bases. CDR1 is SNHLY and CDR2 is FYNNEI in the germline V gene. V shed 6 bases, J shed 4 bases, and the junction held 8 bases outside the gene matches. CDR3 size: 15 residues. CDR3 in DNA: TGTGCCAGCAGACTCGGACAGGGCCGGAATCAGCCCCAGCATTTT. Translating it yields CASRLGQGRNQPQHF.

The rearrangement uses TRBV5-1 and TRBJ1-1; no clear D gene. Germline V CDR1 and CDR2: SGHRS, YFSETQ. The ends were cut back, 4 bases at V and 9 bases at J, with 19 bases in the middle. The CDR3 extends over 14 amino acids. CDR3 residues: CASSRPDDGSQAFF. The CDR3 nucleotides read TGCGCCAGCAGCAGACCCGATGACGGAAGCCAAGCTTTCTTT.

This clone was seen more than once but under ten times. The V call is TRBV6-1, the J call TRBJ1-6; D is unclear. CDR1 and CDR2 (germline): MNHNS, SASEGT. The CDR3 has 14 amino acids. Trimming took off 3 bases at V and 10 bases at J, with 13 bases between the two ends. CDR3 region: CASSETSFDSPLHF. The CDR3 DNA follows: TGTGCCAGCAGTGAGACTAGCTTTGACTCACCCCTCCACTTT.

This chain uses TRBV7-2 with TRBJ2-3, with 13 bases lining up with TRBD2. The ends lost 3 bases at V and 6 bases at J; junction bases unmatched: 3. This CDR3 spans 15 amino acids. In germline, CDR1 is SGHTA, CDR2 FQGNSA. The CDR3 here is CASSLTSGRRDTQYF. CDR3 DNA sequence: TGTGCCAGCAGCTTGACTAGCGGGAGGCGGGATACGCAGTATTTT. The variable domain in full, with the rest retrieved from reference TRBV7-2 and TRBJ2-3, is GAGVSQSPSNKVTEKGKDVELRCDPISGHTALYWYRQSLGQGLEFLIYFQGNSAPDKSGLPSDRFSAERTGGSVSTLTIQRTQQEDSAVYLCASSLTSGRRDTQYFGPGTRLTVL.

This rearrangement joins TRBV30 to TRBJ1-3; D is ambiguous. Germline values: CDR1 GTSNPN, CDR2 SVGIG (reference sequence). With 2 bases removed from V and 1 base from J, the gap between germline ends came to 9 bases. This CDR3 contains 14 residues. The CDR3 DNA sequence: TGTGCCTGGAGTTCCGGCGGGTCTGGAAACACCATATATTTT. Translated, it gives CAWSSGGSGNTIYF.

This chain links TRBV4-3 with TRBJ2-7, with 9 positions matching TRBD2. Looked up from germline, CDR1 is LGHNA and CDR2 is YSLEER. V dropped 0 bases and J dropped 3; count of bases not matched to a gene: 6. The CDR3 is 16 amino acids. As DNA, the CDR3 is TGCGCCAGCAGCCAAGAATTCCAGCGGGGGGTCTACGAGCAGTACTTC. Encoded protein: CASSQEFQRGVYEQYF.

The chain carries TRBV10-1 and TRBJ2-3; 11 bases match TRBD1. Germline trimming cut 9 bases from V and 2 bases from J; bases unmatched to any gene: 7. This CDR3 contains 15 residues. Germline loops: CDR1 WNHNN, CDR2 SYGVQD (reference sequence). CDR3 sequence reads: CARKGQGDNTDTQYF. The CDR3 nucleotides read TGCGCCAGAAAGGGACAGGGGGACAACACAGATACGCAGTATTTT.

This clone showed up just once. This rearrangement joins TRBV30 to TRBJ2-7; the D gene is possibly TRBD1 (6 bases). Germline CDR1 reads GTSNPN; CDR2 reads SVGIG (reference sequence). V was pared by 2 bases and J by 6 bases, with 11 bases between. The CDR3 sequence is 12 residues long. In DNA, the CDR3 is TGTGCCTGGAGTAGGCAGGGGATCGAGCAGTACTTC. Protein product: CAWSRQGIEQYF.

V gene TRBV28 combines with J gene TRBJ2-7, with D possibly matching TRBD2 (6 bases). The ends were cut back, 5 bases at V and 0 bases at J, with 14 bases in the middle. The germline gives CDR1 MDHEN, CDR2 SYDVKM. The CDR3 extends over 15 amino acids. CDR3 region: CASSALGSPSYEQYF. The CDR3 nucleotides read TGTGCCAGCAGTGCCCTCGGGAGCCCCTCCTACGAGCAGTACTTC.

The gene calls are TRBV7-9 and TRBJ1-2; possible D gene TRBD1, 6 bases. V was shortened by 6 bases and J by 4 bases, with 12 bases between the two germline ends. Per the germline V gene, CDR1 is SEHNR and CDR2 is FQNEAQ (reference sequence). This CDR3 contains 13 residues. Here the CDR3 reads CASRPGQLYGYTF. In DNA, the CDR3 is TGTGCCAGCAGACCAGGACAGCTCTATGGCTACACCTTC.

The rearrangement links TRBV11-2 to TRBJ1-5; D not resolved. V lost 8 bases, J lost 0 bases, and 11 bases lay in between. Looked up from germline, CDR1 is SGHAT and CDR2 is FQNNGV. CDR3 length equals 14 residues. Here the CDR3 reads CASYLDYSNQPQHF. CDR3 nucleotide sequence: TGTGCCAGCTATCTGGATTATAGCAATCAGCCCCAGCATTTT.

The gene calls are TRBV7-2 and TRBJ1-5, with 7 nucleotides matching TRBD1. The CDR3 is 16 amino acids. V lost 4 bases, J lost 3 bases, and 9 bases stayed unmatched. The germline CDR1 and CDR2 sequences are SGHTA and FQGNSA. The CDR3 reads CASSSATGRYNQPQHF. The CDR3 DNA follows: TGTGCCAGCAGCTCCGCGACAGGGCGATACAATCAGCCCCAGCATTTT.

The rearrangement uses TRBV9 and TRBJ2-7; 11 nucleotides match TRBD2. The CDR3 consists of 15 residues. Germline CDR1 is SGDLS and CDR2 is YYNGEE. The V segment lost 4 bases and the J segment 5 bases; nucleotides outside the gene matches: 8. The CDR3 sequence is CASSPNSGRGDEQYF. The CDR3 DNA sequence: TGTGCCAGCAGCCCAAATAGCGGGAGGGGCGACGAGCAGTACTTC.

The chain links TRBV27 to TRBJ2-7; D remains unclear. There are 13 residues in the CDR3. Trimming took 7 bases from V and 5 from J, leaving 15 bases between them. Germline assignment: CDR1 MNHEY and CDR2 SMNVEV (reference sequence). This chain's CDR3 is CASKKRLVHEQYF. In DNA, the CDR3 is TGTGCCAGCAAGAAAAGACTCGTCCACGAGCAGTACTTC.

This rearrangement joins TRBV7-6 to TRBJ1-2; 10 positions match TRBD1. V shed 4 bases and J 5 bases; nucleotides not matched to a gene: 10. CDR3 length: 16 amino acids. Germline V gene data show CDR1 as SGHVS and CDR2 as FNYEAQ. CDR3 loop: CASSSGDRGSSYGYTF. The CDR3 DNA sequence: TGTGCCAGCAGCTCCGGGGACAGGGGAAGTTCGTATGGCTACACCTTC. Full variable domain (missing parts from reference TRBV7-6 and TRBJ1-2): GAGVSQSPRYKVTKRGQDVALRCDPISGHVSLYWYRQALGQGPEFLTYFNYEAQQDKSGLPNDRFSAERPEGSISTLTIQRTEQRDSAMYRCASSSGDRGSSYGYTFGSGTRLTVV.

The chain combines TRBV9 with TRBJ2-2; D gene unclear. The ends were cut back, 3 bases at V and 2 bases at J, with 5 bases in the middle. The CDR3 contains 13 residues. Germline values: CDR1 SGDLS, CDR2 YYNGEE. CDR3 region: CASSGINTGELFF. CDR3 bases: TGTGCCAGCAGCGGAATTAACACCGGGGAGCTGTTTTTT.

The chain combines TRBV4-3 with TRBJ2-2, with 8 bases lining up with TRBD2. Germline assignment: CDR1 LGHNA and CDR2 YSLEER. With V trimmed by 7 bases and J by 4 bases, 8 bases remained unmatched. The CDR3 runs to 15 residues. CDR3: CASTPRLASTGELFF. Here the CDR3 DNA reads TGCGCCAGCACCCCTAGACTAGCGAGCACCGGGGAGCTGTTTTTT.

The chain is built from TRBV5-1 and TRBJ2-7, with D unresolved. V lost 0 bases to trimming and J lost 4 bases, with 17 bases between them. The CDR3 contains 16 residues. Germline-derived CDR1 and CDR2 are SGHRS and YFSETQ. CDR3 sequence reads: CASSLEAGSLSYEQYF. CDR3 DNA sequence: TGCGCCAGCAGCTTGGAGGCAGGATCCCTTTCGTACGAGCAGTACTTC.